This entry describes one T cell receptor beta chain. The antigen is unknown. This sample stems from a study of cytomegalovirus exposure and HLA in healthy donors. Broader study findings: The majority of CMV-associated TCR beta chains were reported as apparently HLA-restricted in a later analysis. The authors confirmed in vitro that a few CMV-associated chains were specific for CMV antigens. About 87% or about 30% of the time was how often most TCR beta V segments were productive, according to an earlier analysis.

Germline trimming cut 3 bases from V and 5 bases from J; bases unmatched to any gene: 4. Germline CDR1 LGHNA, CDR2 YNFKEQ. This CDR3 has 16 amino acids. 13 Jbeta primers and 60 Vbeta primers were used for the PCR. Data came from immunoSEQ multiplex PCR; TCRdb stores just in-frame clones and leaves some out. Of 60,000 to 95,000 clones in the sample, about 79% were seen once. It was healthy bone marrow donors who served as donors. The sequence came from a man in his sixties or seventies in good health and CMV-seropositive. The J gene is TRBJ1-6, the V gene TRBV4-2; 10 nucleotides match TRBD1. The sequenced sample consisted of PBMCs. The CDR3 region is CASSQTGGWNNSPLHF. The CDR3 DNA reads TGTGCCAGCAGCCAGACAGGGGGCTGGAATAATTCACCCCTCCACTTT.